The 12 T cell receptor beta chains presented below share a single source sample, sequenced in a study of blood T cells in healthy people across ages. The second PCR ran 7 to 11 cycles with a sample-barcoded 5' primer and J-beta primers. TCRdb redid the calling of the 5' RACE reads with MiXCR, one entry per CDR3 protein. Here the sample spans about 1.4 million distinct CDR3 sequences, 45% to 70% being singletons. Sequencing was performed on blood. Receptors originate from a man between 18 and 35 years old in good health.

This clonotype has a handful of counts. This chain uses TRBV4-2 with TRBJ2-1; 8 bases align to TRBD2. J lost 9 bases, V lost 3 bases, and 7 bases had no gene match. Germline V lookup: CDR1 LGHNA, CDR2 YNFKEQ. The CDR3 covers 14 residues. CDR3 region: CASSQGLEVGEQFF. Written as DNA, the CDR3 is TGTGCCAGCAGCCAGGGACTAGAAGTAGGTGAGCAGTTCTTC.

The chain carries TRBV5-5 and TRBJ1-5; no definite D call. The CDR3 covers 15 residues. The germline V gene encodes CDR1 SGHKS and CDR2 YYEKEE (reference sequence). Trimming shortened V by 4 bases and J by 9 bases, and 20 bases separated the two germline ends. As DNA, the CDR3 is TGTGCCAGCAGCCCGTATGACCGGACCTATTGGCCCCAGCATTTT. This sequence encodes CASSPYDRTYWPQHF.

The chain carries TRBV6-6 and TRBJ2-1, with a weak D call TRBD1 (5 bases). Trimming removed 0 bases from V and 7 bases from J, with 10 bases in between. The germline V gene has CDR1 MNHNY and CDR2 SVGAGI (reference sequence). This CDR3 comprises 14 residues. The CDR3 loop is CASSYSGHRNEQFF. The CDR3 DNA reads TGTGCCAGCAGTTACTCGGGGCATAGGAATGAGCAGTTCTTC.

This clonotype was observed once. The V call is TRBV10-3, the J call TRBJ2-1; D is ambiguous. The CDR3 contains 11 residues. The germline V gene encodes CDR1 ENHRY and CDR2 SYGVKD. The V and J ends lost 2 bases and 9 bases respectively, with 5 bases between them. Written as DNA, the CDR3 is TGTGCCATCAGTGAGGCGGCTGAGCAGTTCTTC. As protein: CAISEAAEQFF.

This clonotype showed up just a few times. The chain employs TRBV6-4 and TRBJ1-4; a weak D match, TRBD1 (6 bases). Germline loops: CDR1 MRHNA, CDR2 SNTAGT. The CDR3 contains 15 residues. V lost 2 bases and J lost 4, with 11 bases in between. Written as DNA, the CDR3 is TGTGCCAGCAGTGACCTAGGACAGTTTAATGAAAAACTGTTTTTT. Protein: CASSDLGQFNEKLFF.

The chain combines TRBV20-1 with TRBJ2-4; tentatively, D is TRBD2 (6 bases). Gene TRBJ2-7 matches the end of the DNA better, so the J call may be wrong. The CDR3 has 16 residues. Germline V gene data show CDR1 as DFQATT and CDR2 as SNEGSKA (reference sequence). The CDR3 is CSARGNPGGVLGEQYF. The CDR3 DNA reads as TGCAGTGCTAGAGGGAACCCCGGAGGGGTCCTGGGCGAGCAGTACTTC.

This clonotype came up a few times. The V and J genes are TRBV6-5 and TRBJ2-3; 8 bases line up with TRBD2. The CDR3 runs 15 residues. The V segment lost 5 bases and the J segment 0 bases; nucleotides outside the gene matches: 4. Germline V gene lookup returns CDR1 MNHEY and CDR2 SVGAGI. CDR3 in DNA: TGTGCCAGCAGTGAGGGACTAGGCAGCACAGATACGCAGTATTTT. Translated: CASSEGLGSTDTQYF.

The chain employs TRBV6-2 or TRBV6-3 and TRBJ2-7; D assignment may be TRBD1 or TRBD2 (5 bases each). With the DNA end fitting TRBJ2-5 better, the J assignment may be wrong. The CDR3 sequence is 13 residues long. Germline loops: CDR1 MNHEY, CDR2 SVGEGT. The CDR3 DNA reads TGTGCCGCAGGGACCATGCAGTGGGAGACCCAGTACTTC. This encodes CAAGTMQWETQYF.

This sequence joins TRBV3-1 and TRBJ2-7; D not resolved. V lost 1 base, J lost 7 bases, and 14 bases lay in between. Per germline, CDR1 LGHDT and CDR2 YNNKEL (reference sequence). The CDR3 sequence is 14 residues long. Written as DNA, the CDR3 is TGTGCCAGCAGCCAAGCGAACTCTCCGCATGAGCAGTACTTC. Its protein is CASSQANSPHEQYF.

The chain uses TRBV29-1 and TRBJ2-1; 11 bases are a match to TRBD2. V lost 3 bases to trimming and J lost 5 bases; unmatched junction nucleotides: 9. The CDR3 runs to 16 residues. Germline CDR1 and CDR2: SQVTM and ANQGSEA. CDR3 in amino acids: CSVEGVAGGIHNEQFF. As DNA, the CDR3 is TGCAGCGTTGAGGGAGTAGCGGGAGGGATCCACAATGAGCAGTTCTTC.

The chain links TRBV12-3 or TRBV12-4 to TRBJ2-5; D is uncertain. Trimming stripped 3 bases from V and 11 bases from J, with 19 bases between. The CDR3 is 14 residues long. The CDR3 DNA is TGTGCCAGCAGTTTTATATCCGCGACTTCCGTGCAGTACTTC. This encodes CASSFISATSVQYF.

This clonotype was seen just once. V and J are TRBV27 and TRBJ2-6; D perhaps matches TRBD1 (6 bases). Deletions cut 5 bases from V and 0 bases from J, with 14 bases between. This CDR3 is built from 17 residues. Germline V gene lookup returns CDR1 MNHEY and CDR2 SMNVEV (reference sequence). The CDR3 reads CASSNRVMGSGANVLTF. CDR3 sequence (DNA): TGTGCCAGCAGTAACAGGGTGATGGGCTCTGGGGCCAACGTCCTGACTTTC.